Below, 17 T cell receptor beta chains from the same sample are listed, as sequenced in a study of T cells in localized non-small cell lung cancer. TCRdb's table, derived via immunoSEQ multiplex PCR, lists solely in-frame clones and lacks some. The repertoire holds 52,000 or so clones, with 86% as singletons. Here the sequenced sample was peripheral blood, taken before any cancer treatment. Receptors originate from a male donor at least 60 years old with stage III squamous cell lung carcinoma.

This clone has just one count. V gene TRBV13 combines with J gene TRBJ2-5, with D perhaps TRBD2 (6 bases). The CDR3 loop spans 14 amino acids. V lost 5 bases to trimming and J lost 2 bases, with 12 bases between them. Germline CDR1 PRHDT, CDR2 FYEKMQ (reference sequence). The CDR3 DNA reads as TGTGCCAGCAGCCACCGGGACTCTCAAGAGACCCAGTACTTC. As protein: CASSHRDSQETQYF.

The rearrangement joins TRBV19 to TRBJ2-1, with D uncertain. The CDR3 spans 14 residues. Trimming cost V 8 bases and J 2 bases, with 13 bases left between them. Germline CDR1 is LNHDA and CDR2 is SQIVND (reference sequence). The chain's CDR3 is CASSVTSTYNEQFF. Here the CDR3 DNA reads TGTGCCAGTTCAGTTACCTCCACCTACAATGAGCAGTTCTTC.

The chain recombines TRBV7-9 with TRBJ2-7, with no clear D. CDR1 and CDR2 from the germline V gene are SEHNR and FQNEAQ (reference sequence). The CDR3 has 14 residues. Trimming cost V 5 bases and J 2 bases, with 13 bases left between them. CDR3 sequence reads: CASSTKGKTYEQYF. The CDR3 DNA reads as TGTGCCAGCAGCACAAAAGGGAAGACCTACGAGCAGTACTTC.

The V gene is TRBV28, the J gene TRBJ1-4; a weak D match, TRBD1 (5 bases). CDR1 and CDR2 from the germline V gene are MDHEN and SYDVKM. V was cut by 6 bases and J by 1 base, with 12 bases left in between. The CDR3 covers 15 residues. The CDR3 reads CASRKRGQTNEKLFF. The CDR3 DNA reads TGTGCCAGCAGGAAACGAGGACAAACTAATGAAAAACTGTTTTTT. Based on the CDR3 plus reference TRBV28 and TRBJ1-4, the full variable domain is DVKVTQSSRYLVKRTGEKVFLECVQDMDHENMFWYRQDPGLGLRLIYFSYDVKMKEKGDIPEGYSVSREKKERFSLILESASTNQTSMYLCASRKRGQTNEKLFFGSGTQLSVL.

The gene calls are TRBV2 and TRBJ1-2; TRBD1 matches at 11 bases. The CDR3 loop spans 15 amino acids. V lost 0 bases to trimming and J lost 5 bases; unmatched junction nucleotides: 2. The germline V gene encodes CDR1 SNHLY and CDR2 FYNNEI. CDR3 in amino acids: CASSEAGDRGYGYTF. The CDR3 DNA sequence: TGTGCCAGCAGTGAAGCCGGGGACAGGGGGTATGGCTACACCTTC.

This clone was found once. The chain links TRBV20-1 to TRBJ2-5, with D hard to call. V was clipped by 2 bases and J by 5 bases, with 3 bases between them. CDR1 DFQATT and CDR2 SNEGSKA come from the germline V gene (reference sequence). CDR3 length equals 10 residues. As DNA, the CDR3 is TGCAGTGCTAGACGGGAGACCCAGTACTTC. As protein: CSARRETQYF.

V and J are TRBV2 and TRBJ2-3; D not resolved. From germline, CDR1 is SNHLY and CDR2 FYNNEI. The germline V and J ends were trimmed by 10 bases and 4 bases, with 9 bases remaining between them. CDR3 size: 11 residues. This CDR3 reads CATAGPDTQYF. The CDR3 bases are TGTGCCACCGCCGGACCAGATACGCAGTATTTT.

V gene TRBV6-5 combines with J gene TRBJ1-2; D possibly corresponds to TRBD1 (5 bases). V lost 5 bases and J 8 bases, leaving 9 bases between the germline ends. The CDR3 extends over 11 amino acids. Germline CDR1 and CDR2: MNHEY and SVGAGI. The chain's CDR3 is CASSSRGGYTF. Written as DNA, the CDR3 is TGTGCCAGCAGTAGCCGGGGGGGCTACACCTTC.

This chain joins TRBV5-6 and TRBJ2-7, with 9 bases lining up with TRBD1. J gave up 5 bases and V 0 bases, and 3 bases lay outside the gene matches. This CDR3 spans 14 amino acids. Germline V lookup: CDR1 SGHDT, CDR2 YYEEEE. The CDR3 bases are TGTGCCAGCAGCTTGGGGGGACAGGGCCACGAGCAGTACTTC. Protein: CASSLGGQGHEQYF.

This clone is a singleton in its sample. The CDR3 reads CASSARGVAGSSYNEQFF. CDR3 coding DNA: TGTGCCAGCAGCGCCCGAGGGGTAGCGGGGAGCTCCTACAATGAGCAGTTCTTC. The chain recombines TRBV7-2 with TRBJ2-1; TRBD2 matches 8 bases. The V gene end was trimmed by 5 bases and the J gene end by 0 bases; junction bases not matched to a gene: 12. Germline V CDR1 and CDR2: SGHTA, FQGNSA. CDR3 length: 18 amino acids.

This chain joins TRBV28 and TRBJ2-2, with TRBD2 matching over 9 bases. V lost 6 bases to trimming and J lost 0 bases; unmatched junction nucleotides: 5. This CDR3 is 16 amino acids long. CDR1 is MDHEN, CDR2 SYDVKM, per germline. The CDR3 region is CASRLAGDPNTGELFF. Here the CDR3 DNA reads TGTGCCAGCAGGTTAGCGGGGGATCCGAACACCGGGGAGCTGTTTTTT.

This chain links TRBV10-3 with TRBJ2-5, with D unclear. Germline assignment: CDR1 ENHRY and CDR2 SYGVKD. CDR3 length: 14 amino acids. V dropped 2 bases and J dropped 4 bases, with 11 bases sitting between them. Here the CDR3 DNA reads TGTGCCATCAGTGAGGTGACTGGCCGAGAGACCCAGTACTTC. Residues: CAISEVTGRETQYF.

The chain couples TRBV15 to TRBJ2-1; 11 bases fit TRBD2. Germline V CDR1 and CDR2: LNHNV, YYDKDF (reference sequence). The CDR3 spans 16 residues. V dropped 3 bases and J dropped 7; count of bases not matched to a gene: 8. The CDR3 bases are TGTGCCACCAGCAGGGGACTTAGCGGGGGGGCGAATGAGCAGTTCTTC. Translated, it gives CATSRGLSGGANEQFF. Variable domain in full (rest from reference TRBV15 and TRBJ2-1): DAMVIQNPRYQVTQFGKPVTLSCSQTLNHNVMYWYQQKSSQAPKLLFHYYDKDFNNEADTPDNFQSRRPNTSFCFLDIRSPGLGDTAMYLCATSRGLSGGANEQFFGPGTRLTVL.

V is TRBV2 and J is TRBJ2-7; D could derive from TRBD1 or TRBD2 (5 bases each). Trimming took 7 bases from V and 7 from J, leaving 8 bases between them. This CDR3 is 10 amino acids long. Germline V gene data show CDR1 as SNHLY and CDR2 as FYNNEI. CDR3 sequence reads: CASNGAEQYF. The CDR3 nucleotides read TGTGCCAGCAACGGGGCGGAGCAGTACTTC. The variable domain in full, completed from reference TRBV2 and TRBJ2-7, reads EPEVTQTPSHQVTQMGQEVILRCVPISNHLYFYWYRQILGQKVEFLVSFYNNEISEKSEIFDDQFSVERPDGSNFTLKIRSTKLEDSAMYFCASNGAEQYFGPGTRLTVT.

The V call is TRBV11-3, the J call TRBJ2-3; the match to TRBD2 covers 10 bases. This CDR3 has 17 amino acids. The germline V gene encodes CDR1 SGHNT and CDR2 YENEEA. After removal of 1 base from V and 3 bases from J, the junction contained 7 bases not matched to a gene. CDR3 in DNA: TGTGCCAGCAGCTTAGGGACTAGCGGAGTCCCTACAGATACGCAGTATTTT. Its translation is CASSLGTSGVPTDTQYF.

The chain links TRBV7-6 to TRBJ2-7; no definite D call. This CDR3 is built from 14 residues. Germline assignment: CDR1 SGHVS and CDR2 FNYEAQ. Trimming removed 4 bases at V and 7 bases at J, with 17 bases between. Here the CDR3 DNA reads TGTGCCAGCAGCTCAAAACAAGGCGGCCAGGAGCAGTACTTC. It specifies CASSSKQGGQEQYF.

V and J are TRBV7-2 and TRBJ1-1; no firm D call. With 1 base removed from V and 3 bases from J, the gap between germline ends came to 9 bases. The CDR3 sequence is 14 residues long. Germline assignment: CDR1 SGHTA and CDR2 FQGNSA. The CDR3 region is CASSLVMADTEAFF. The CDR3 region has the DNA TGTGCCAGCAGCTTAGTAATGGCAGACACTGAAGCTTTCTTT. Supplemented by reference TRBV7-2 and TRBJ1-1, the full variable domain reads GAGVSQSPSNKVTEKGKDVELRCDPISGHTALYWYRQSLGQGLEFLIYFQGNSAPDKSGLPSDRFSAERTGGSVSTLTIQRTQQEDSAVYLCASSLVMADTEAFFGQGTRLTVV.